This TCR beta chain stems from a study of blood T cells in healthy people across ages. The second PCR ran roughly 6 to 11 cycles with a sample-barcoded 5' primer and J-beta primers. TCRdb analysed the 5' RACE reads with MiXCR anew, one entry per CDR3 protein. This table holds approximately 2,000,000 distinct CDR3 sequences, 30% to 40% found once. This clonotype was seen a few times. CDR3 length equals 17 residues. Germline CDR1 reads ENHRY; CDR2 reads SYGVKD. V lost 0 bases, J lost 1 base, and 2 bases stayed unmatched. Each donor was a healthy Caucasian individual from Russia, aged about 6 to 95. This clonotype was obtained from a human donor in good health. J is TRBJ2-3 and V is TRBV10-3; 12 nucleotides align to TRBD2. The sequenced material came from blood. In DNA, the CDR3 is TGTGCCATCAGTGAGTCGGCTAGCGGGGGGGGCACAGATACGCAGTATTTT. This codes for CAISESASGGGTDTQYF.